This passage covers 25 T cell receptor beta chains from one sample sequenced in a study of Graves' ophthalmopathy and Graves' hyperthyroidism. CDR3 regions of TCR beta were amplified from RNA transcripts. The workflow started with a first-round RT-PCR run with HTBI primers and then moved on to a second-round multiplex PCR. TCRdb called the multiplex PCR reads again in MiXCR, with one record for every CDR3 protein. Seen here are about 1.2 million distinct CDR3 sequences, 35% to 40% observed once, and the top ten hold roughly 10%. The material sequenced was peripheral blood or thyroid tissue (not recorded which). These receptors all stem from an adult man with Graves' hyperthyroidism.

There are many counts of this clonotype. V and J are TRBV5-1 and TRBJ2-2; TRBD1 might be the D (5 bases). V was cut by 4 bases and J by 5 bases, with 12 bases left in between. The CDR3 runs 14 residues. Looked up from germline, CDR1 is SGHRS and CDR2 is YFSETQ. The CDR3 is CASSPRTSTGELFF. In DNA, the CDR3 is TGCGCCAGCAGCCCACGGACAAGTACCGGGGAGCTGTTTTTT.

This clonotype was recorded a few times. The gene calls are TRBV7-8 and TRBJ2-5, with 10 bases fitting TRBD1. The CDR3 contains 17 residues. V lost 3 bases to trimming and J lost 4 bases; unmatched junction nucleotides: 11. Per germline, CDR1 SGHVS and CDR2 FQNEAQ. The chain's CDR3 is CASSLGNPGQGLETQYF. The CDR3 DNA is TGTGCCAGCAGCTTGGGTAATCCGGGACAGGGGTTAGAGACCCAGTACTTC.

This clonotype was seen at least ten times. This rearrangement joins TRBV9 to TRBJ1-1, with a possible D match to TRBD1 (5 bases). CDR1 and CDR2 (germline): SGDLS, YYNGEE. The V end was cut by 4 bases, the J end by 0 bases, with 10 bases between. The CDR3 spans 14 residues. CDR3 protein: CASSRQSMNTEAFF. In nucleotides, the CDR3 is TGTGCCAGCAGCAGACAGTCTATGAACACTGAAGCTTTCTTT.

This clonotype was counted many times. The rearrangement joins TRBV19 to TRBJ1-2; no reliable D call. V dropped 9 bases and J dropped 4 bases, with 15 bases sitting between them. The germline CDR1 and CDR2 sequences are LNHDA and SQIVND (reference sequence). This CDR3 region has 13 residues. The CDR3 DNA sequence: TGTGCCAGCCATCACGGGCCCGGCTATGGCTACACCTTC. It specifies CASHHGPGYGYTF.

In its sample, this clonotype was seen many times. The DNA of the CDR3 is TGTGCCAGCGGCCACAGTGAAAATCAGCCCCAGCATTTT. Amino acids: CASGHSENQPQHF. The J gene is TRBJ1-5, the V gene TRBV25-1, with D hard to call. V gave up 8 bases and J gave up 4 bases, with 12 bases separating them. This CDR3 has 13 residues. Germline values: CDR1 MGHDK, CDR2 SYGVNS.

CDR3 sequence reads: CASSFRGALNSPLHF. For the CDR3, the DNA is TGTGCCAGCAGTTTTAGGGGGGCACTTAATTCACCCCTCCACTTT. The chain joins TRBV28 to TRBJ1-6, with D maybe TRBD1 (6 bases). The CDR3 runs to 15 residues. Looked up from germline, CDR1 is MDHEN and CDR2 is SYDVKM. V lost 3 bases and J 6 bases, leaving 12 bases between the germline ends.

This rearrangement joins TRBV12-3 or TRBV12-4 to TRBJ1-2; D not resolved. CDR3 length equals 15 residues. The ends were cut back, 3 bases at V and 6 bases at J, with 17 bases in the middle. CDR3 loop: CASSFEARLGHGYTF. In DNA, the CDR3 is TGTGCCAGCAGTTTTGAGGCCCGGTTGGGCCATGGCTACACCTTC.

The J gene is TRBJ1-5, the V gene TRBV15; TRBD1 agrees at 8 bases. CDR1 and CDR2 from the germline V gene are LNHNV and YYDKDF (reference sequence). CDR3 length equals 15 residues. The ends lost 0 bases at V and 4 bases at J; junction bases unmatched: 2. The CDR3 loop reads CATSRDHRGNQPQHF. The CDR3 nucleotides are TGTGCCACCAGCAGAGACCACAGGGGGAATCAGCCCCAGCATTTT.

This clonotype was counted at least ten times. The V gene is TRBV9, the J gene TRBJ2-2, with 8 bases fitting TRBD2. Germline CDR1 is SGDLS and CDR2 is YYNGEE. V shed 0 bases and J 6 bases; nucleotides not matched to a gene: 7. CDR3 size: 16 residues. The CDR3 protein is CASSVAGGRSPGELFF. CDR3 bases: TGTGCCAGCAGCGTAGCGGGAGGGCGTTCCCCCGGGGAGCTGTTTTTT.

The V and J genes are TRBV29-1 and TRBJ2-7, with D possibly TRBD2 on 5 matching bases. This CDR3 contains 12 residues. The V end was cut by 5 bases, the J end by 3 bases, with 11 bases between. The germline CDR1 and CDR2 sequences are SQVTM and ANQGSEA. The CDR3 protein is CSVPLGSYEQYF. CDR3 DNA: TGCAGCGTTCCTCTAGGGAGCTACGAGCAGTACTTC.

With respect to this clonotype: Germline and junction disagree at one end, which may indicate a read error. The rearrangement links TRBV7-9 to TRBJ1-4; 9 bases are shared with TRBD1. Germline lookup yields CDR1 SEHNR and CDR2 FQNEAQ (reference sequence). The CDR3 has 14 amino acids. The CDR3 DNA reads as TGCGCCAGCAGCTCCGACAGGGGGGGTGAAAAACTGTTTTTT. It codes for CASSSDRGGEKLFF.

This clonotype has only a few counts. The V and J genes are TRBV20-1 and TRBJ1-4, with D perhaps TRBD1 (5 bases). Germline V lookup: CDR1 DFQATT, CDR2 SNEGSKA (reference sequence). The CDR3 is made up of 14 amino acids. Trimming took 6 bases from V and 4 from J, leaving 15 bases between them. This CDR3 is CSAKKTALNEKLFF. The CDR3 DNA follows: TGCAGTGCCAAGAAGACAGCTCTTAATGAAAAACTGTTTTTT.

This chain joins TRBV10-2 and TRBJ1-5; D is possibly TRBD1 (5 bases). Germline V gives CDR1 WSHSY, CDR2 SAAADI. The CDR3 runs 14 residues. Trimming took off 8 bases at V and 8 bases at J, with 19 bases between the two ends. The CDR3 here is CASLGEGRLEPQHF. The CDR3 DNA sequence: TGCGCCAGCTTAGGGGAGGGGCGGTTAGAGCCCCAGCATTTT.

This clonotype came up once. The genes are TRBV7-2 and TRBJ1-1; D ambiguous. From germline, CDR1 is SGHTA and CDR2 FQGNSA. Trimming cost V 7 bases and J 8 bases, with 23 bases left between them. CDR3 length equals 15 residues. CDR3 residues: CASKRPQTNTGEAFF. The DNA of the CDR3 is TGTGCCAGCAAAAGACCCCAAACGAACACCGGGGAAGCTTTCTTT.

The CDR3 protein is CASGMGGLYGYTF. Written as DNA, the CDR3 is TGTGCCAGCGGGATGGGGGGCCTCTATGGCTACACCTTC. This chain connects TRBV25-1 to TRBJ1-2, with a possible D match to TRBD1 (6 bases). Trimming removed 8 bases from V and 4 bases from J, with 14 bases in between. The CDR3 contains 13 residues. Germline V gives CDR1 MGHDK, CDR2 SYGVNS.

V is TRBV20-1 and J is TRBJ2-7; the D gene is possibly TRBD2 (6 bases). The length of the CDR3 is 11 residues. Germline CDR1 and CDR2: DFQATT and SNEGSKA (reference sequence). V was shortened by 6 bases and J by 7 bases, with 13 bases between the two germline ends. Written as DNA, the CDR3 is TGCAGTGCCCGGGAGTACAATGAGCAGTACTTC. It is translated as CSAREYNEQYF.

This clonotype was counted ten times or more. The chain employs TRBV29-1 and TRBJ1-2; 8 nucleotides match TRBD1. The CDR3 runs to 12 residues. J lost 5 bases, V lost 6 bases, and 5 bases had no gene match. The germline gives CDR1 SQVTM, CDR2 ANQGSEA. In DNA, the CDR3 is TGCAGCGTATACAGGGGGAATTATGGCTACACCTTC. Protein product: CSVYRGNYGYTF.

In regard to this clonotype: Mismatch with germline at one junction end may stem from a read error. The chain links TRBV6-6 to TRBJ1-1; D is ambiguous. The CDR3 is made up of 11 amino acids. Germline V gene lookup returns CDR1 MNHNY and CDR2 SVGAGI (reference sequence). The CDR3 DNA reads TGTGCCACACGTCTCGGCACTGAAGCTTCCTTT. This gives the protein CATRLGTEASF.

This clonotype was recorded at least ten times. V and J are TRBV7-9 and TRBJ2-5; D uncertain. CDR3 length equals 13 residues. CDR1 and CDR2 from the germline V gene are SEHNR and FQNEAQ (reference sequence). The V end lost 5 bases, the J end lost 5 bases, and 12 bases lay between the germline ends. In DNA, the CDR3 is TGTGCCAGCAGCGACCCCCTGTCGGAGACCCAGTACTTC. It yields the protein CASSDPLSETQYF.

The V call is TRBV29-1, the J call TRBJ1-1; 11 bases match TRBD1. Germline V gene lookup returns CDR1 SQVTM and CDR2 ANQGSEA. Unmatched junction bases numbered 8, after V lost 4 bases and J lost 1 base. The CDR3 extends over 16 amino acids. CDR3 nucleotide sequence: TGCAGCGTTGTTGCCGGGACAGGGGGTAGGAACACTGAAGCTTTCTTT. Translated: CSVVAGTGGRNTEAFF.

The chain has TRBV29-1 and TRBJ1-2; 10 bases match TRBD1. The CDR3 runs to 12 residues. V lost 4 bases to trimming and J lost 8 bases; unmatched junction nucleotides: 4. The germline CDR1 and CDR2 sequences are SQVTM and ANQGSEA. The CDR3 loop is CSVGQGAYGYTF. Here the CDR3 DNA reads TGCAGCGTTGGACAGGGGGCCTACGGCTACACCTTC.

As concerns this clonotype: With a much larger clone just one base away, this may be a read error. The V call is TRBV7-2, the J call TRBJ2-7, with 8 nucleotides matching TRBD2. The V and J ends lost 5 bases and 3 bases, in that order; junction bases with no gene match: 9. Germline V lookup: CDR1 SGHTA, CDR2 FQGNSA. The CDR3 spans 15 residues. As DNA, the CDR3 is TGTGCCAGCAGCCAAGACAGCGGGGGTGGCTACGAGCAGTACTTC. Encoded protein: CASSQDSGGGYEQYF. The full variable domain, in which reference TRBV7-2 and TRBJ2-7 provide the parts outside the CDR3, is GAGVSQSPSNKVTEKGKDVELRCDPISGHTALYWYRQSLGQGLEFLIYFQGNSAPDKSGLPSDRFSAERTGGSVSTLTIQRTQQEDSAVYLCASSQDSGGGYEQYFGPGTRLTVT.

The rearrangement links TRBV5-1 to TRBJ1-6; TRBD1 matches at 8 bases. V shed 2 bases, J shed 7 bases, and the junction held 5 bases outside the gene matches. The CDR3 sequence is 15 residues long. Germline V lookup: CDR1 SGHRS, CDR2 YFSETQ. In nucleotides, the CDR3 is TGCGCCAGCAGCTTTGGGGACAGGTCGAATTCACCCCTCCACTTT. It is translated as CASSFGDRSNSPLHF.

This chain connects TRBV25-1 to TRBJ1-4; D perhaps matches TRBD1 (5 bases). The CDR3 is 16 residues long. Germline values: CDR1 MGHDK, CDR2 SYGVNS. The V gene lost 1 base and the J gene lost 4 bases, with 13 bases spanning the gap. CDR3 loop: CASSEFPGRDNEKLFF. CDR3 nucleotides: TGTGCCAGCAGTGAATTCCCGGGGCGGGATAATGAAAAACTGTTTTTT.

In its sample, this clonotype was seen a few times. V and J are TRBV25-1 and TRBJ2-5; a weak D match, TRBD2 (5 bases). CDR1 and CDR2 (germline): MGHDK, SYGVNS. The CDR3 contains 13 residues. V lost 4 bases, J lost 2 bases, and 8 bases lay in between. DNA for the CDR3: TGTGCCAGCAGTGCGGAGGCTCAAGAGACCCAGTACTTC. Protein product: CASSAEAQETQYF.